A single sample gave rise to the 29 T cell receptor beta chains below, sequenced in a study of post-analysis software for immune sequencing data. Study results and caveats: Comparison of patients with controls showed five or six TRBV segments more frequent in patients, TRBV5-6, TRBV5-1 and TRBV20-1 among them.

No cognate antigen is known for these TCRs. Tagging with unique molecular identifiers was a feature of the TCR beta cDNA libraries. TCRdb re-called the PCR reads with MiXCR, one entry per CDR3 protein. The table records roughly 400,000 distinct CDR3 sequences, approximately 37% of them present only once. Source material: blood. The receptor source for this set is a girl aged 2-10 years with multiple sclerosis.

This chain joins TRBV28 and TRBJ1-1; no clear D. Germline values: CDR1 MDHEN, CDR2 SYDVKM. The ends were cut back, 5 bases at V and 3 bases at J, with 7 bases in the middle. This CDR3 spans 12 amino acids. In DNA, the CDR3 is TGTGCCAGCAGTGGGCAGGACACTGAAGCTTTCTTT. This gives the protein CASSGQDTEAFF.

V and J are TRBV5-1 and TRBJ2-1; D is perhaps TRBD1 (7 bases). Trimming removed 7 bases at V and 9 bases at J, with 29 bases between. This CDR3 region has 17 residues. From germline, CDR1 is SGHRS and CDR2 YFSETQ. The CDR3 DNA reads TGCGCCAGCTTAAGGGGGCCCCGGGACACGGGGGTGATTGAGCAGTTCTTC. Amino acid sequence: CASLRGPRDTGVIEQFF.

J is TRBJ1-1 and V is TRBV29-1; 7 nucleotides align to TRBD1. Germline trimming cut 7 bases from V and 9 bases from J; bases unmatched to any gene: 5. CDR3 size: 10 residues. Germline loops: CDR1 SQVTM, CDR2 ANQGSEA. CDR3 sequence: CSAGTVKAFF. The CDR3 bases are TGCAGCGCCGGGACAGTAAAAGCTTTCTTT.

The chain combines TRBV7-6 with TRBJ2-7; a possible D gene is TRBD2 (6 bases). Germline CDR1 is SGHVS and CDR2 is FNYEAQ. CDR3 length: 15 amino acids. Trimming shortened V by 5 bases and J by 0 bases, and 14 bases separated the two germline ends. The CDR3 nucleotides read TGTGCCAGCAGCAATAGCGGCCAAAGCTCCTACGAGCAGTACTTC. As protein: CASSNSGQSSYEQYF.

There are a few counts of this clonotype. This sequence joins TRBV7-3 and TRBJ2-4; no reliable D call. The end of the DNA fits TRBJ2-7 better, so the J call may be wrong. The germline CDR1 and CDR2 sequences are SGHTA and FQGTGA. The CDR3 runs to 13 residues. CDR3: CASSLGISGEQYF. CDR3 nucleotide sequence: TGTGCCAGCAGCTTGGGGATTTCCGGCGAGCAGTACTTC.

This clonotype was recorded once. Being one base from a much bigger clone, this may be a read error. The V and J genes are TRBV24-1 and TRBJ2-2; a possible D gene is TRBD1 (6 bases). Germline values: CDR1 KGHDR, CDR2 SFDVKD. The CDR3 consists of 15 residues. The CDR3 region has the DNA TGTGCCACCAGTGTGGGGACACTTCACACCGGGGAGCGGTTTTTT. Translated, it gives CATSVGTLHTGERFF.

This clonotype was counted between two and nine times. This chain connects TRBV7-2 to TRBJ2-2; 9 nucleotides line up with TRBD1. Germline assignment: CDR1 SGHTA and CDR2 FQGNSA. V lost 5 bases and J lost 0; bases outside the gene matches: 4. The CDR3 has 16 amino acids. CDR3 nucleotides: TGTGCCAGCAGCCCTAGACAGGGGGCGAACACCGGGGAGCTGTTTTTT. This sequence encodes CASSPRQGANTGELFF.

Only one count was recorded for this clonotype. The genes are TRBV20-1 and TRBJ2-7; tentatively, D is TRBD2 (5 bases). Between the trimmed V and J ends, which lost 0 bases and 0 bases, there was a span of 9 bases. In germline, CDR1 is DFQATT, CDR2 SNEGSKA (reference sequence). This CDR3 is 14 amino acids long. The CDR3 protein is CSARDGGYSYEQYF. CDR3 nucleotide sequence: TGCAGTGCTAGAGATGGAGGCTACTCCTACGAGCAGTACTTC.

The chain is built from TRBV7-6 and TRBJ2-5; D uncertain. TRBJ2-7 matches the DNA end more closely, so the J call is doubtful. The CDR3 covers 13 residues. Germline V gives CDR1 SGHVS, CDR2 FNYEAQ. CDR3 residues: CASSSRLAYEQYF. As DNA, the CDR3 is TGTGCCAGCAGCAGCAGGTTAGCCTACGAGCAGTACTTC.

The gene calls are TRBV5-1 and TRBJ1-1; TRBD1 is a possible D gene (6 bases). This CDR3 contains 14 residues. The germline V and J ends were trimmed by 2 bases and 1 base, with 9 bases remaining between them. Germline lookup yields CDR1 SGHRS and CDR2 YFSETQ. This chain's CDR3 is CASSFGGANTEAFF. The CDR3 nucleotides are TGCGCCAGCAGCTTCGGGGGCGCGAACACTGAAGCTTTCTTT.

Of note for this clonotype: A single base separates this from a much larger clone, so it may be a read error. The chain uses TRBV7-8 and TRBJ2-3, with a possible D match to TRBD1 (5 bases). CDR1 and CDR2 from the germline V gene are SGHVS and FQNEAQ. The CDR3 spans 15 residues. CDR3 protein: CASSLMGIITGTQYF. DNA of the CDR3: TGTGCCAGCAGCCTAATGGGGATTATCACAGGTACGCAGTATTTT.

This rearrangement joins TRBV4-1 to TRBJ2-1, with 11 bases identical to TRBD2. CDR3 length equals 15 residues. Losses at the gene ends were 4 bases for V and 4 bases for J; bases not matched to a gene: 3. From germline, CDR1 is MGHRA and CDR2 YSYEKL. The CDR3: CASSLAGGQYNEQFF. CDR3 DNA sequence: TGCGCCAGCAGCCTAGCGGGGGGGCAATACAATGAGCAGTTCTTC.

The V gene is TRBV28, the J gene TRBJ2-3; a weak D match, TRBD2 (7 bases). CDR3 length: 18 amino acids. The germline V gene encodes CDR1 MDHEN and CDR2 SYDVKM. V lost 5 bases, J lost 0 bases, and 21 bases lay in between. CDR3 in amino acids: CASSQVSWGGASTDTQYF. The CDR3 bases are TGTGCCAGCAGTCAAGTTTCCTGGGGGGGGGCAAGCACAGATACGCAGTATTTT. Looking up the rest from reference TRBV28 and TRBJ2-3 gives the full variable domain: DVKVTQSSRYLVKRTGEKVFLECVQDMDHENMFWYRQDPGLGLRLIYFSYDVKMKEKGDIPEGYSVSREKKERFSLILESASTNQTSMYLCASSQVSWGGASTDTQYFGPGTRLTVL.

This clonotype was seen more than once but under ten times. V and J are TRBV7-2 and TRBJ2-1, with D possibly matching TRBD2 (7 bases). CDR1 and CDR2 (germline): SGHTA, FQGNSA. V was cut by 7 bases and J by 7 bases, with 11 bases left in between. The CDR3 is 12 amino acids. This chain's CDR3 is CASKGGGNEQFF. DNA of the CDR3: TGTGCCAGCAAAGGGGGAGGGAATGAGCAGTTCTTC. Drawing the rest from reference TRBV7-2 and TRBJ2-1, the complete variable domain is GAGVSQSPSNKVTEKGKDVELRCDPISGHTALYWYRQSLGQGLEFLIYFQGNSAPDKSGLPSDRFSAERTGGSVSTLTIQRTQQEDSAVYLCASKGGGNEQFFGPGTRLTVL.

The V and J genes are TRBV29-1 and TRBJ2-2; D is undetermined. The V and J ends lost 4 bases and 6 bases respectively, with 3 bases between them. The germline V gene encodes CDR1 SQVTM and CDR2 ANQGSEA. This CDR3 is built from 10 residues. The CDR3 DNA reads TGCAGCGTTGTGGCCGGGGAGCTGTTTTTT. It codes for CSVVAGELFF.

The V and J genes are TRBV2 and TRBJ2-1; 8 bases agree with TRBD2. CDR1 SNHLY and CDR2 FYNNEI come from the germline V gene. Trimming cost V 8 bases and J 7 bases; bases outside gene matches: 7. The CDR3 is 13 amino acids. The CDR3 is CASGLAGSNEQFF. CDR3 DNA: TGTGCCAGCGGCCTAGCGGGTTCGAATGAGCAGTTCTTC.

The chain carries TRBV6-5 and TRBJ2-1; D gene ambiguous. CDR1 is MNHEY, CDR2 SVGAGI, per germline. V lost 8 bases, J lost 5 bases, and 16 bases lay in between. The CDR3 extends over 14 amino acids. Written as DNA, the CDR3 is TGTGCCAGCTCAGTATGGGGTCCAGACAATGAGCAGTTCTTC. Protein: CASSVWGPDNEQFF.

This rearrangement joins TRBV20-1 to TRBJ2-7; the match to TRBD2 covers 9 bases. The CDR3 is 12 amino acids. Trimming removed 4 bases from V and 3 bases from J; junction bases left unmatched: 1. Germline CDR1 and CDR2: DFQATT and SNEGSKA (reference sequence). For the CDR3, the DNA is TGCAGTGCTACGCGGGGGGGCTACGAGCAGTACTTC. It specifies CSATRGGYEQYF.

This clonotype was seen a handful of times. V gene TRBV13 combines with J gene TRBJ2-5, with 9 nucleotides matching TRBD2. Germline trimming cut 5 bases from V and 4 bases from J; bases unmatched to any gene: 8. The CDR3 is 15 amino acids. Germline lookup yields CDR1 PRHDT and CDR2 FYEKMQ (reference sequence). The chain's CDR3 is CASSRSGSRRETQYF. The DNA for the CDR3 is TGTGCCAGCAGCCGTAGCGGGAGCAGGAGAGAGACCCAGTACTTC.

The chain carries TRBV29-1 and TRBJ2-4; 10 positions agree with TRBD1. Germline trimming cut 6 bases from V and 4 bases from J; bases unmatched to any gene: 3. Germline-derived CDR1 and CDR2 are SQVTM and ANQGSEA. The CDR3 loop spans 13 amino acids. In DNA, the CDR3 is TGCAGCGTCAGGACAGGGGGAAAAAACATTCAGTACTTC. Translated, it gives CSVRTGGKNIQYF.

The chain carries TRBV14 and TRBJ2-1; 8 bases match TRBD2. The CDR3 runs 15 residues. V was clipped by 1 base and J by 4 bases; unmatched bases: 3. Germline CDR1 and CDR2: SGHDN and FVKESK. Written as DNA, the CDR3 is TGTGCCAGCAGCCAAGTCCGGGGGGGATACAATGAGCAGTTCTTC. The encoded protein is CASSQVRGGYNEQFF.

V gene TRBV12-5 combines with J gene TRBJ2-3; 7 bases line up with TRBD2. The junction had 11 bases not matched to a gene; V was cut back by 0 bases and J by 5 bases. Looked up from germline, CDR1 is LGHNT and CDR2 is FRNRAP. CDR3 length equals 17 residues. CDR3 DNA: TGTGCTAGTGGTTTGGTACCGGGACCGGGAGGAGGAGATACGCAGTATTTT. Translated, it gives CASGLVPGPGGGDTQYF.

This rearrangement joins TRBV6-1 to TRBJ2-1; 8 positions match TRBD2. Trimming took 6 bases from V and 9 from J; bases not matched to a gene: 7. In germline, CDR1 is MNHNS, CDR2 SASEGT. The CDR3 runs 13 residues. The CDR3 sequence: CASRTFGGGEQFF. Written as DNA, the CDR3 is TGTGCCAGCAGAACCTTCGGGGGGGGTGAGCAGTTCTTC.

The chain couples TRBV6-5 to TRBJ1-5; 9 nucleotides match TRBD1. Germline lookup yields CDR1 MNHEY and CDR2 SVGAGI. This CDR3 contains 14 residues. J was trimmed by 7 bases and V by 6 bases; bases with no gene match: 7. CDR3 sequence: CASSPGTGYQPQHF. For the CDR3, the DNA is TGTGCCAGCAGCCCCGGGACAGGGTACCAGCCCCAGCATTTT.

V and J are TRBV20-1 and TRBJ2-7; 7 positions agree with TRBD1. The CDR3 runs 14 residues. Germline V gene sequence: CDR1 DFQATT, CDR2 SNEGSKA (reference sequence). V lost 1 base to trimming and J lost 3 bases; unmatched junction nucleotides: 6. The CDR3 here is CSARGTGGYYEQYF. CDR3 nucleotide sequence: TGCAGTGCTAGAGGGACAGGAGGCTACTACGAGCAGTACTTC.

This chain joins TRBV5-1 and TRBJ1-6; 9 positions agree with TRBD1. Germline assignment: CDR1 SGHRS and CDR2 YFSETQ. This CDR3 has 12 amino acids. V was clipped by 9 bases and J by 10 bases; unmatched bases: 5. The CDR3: CATRQGESPLHF. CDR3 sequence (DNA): TGCGCCACGCGACAGGGGGAATCACCCCTCCACTTT.

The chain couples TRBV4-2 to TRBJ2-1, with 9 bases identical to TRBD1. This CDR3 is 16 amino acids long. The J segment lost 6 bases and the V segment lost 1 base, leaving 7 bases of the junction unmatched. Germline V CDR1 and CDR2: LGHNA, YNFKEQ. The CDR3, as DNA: TGTGCCAGCAGCCAAGTGGGACAGGGAGTTTCCAATGAGCAGTTCTTC. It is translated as CASSQVGQGVSNEQFF.

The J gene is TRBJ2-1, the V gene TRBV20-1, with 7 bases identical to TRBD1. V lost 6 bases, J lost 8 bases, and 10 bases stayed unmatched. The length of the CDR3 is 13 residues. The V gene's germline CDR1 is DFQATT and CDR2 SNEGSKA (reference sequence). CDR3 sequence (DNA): TGCAGTGCCCAAGAGGACAGGAACCATGAGCAGTTCTTC. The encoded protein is CSAQEDRNHEQFF.

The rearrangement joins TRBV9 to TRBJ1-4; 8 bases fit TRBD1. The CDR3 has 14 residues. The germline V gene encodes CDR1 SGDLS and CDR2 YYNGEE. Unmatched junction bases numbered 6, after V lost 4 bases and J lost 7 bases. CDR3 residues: CASSPRTGTEKLFF. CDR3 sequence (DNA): TGTGCCAGCAGCCCTCGGACAGGGACTGAAAAACTGTTTTTT.